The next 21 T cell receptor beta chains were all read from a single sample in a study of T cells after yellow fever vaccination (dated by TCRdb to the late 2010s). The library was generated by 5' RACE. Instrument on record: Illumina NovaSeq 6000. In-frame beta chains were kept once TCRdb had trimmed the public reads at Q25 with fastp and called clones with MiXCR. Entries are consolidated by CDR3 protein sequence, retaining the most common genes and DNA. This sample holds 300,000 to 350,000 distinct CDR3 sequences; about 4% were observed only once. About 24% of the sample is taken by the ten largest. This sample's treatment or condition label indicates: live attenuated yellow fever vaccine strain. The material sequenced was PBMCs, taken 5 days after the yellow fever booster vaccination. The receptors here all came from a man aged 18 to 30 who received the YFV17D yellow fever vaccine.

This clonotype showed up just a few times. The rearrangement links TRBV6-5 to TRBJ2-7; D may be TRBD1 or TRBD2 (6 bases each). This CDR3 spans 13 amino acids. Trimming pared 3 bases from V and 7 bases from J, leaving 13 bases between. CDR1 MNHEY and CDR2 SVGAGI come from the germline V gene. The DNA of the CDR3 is TGTGCCAGCAGTTATGGGGGGCCAGGAGAGCAGTACTTC. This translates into CASSYGGPGEQYF.

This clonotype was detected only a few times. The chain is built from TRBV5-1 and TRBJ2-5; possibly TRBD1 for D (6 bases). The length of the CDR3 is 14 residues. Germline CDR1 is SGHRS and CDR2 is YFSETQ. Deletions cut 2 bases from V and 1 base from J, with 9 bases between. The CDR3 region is CASSFGRGQETQYF. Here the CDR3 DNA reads TGCGCCAGCAGCTTCGGCAGGGGCCAAGAGACCCAGTACTTC.

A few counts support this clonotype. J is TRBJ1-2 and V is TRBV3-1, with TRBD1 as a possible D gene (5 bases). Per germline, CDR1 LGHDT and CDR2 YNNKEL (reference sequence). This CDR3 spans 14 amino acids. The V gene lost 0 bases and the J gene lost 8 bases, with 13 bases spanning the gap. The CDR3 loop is CASSQDRGGNGYTF. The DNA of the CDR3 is TGTGCCAGCAGCCAAGATCGCGGGGGAAACGGCTACACCTTC.

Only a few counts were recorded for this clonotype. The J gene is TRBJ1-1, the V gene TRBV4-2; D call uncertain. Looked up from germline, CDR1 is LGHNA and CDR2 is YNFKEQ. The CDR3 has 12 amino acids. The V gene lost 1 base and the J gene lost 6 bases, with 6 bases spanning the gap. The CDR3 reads CASSQGDAEAFF. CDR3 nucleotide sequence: TGTGCCAGCAGCCAAGGGGATGCTGAAGCTTTCTTT.

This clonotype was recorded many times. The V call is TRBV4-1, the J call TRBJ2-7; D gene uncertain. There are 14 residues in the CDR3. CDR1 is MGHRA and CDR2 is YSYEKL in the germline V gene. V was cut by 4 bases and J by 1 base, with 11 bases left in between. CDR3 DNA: TGCGCCAGCAGCCCGGGCAGAGGTTCCTACGAGCAGTACTTC. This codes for CASSPGRGSYEQYF.

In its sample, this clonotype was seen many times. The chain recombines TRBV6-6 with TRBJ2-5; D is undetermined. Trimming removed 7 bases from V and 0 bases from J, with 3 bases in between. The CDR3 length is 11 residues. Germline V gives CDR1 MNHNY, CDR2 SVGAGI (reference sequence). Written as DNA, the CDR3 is TGTGCCAGCAACCACCAAGAGACCCAGTACTTC. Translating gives CASNHQETQYF.

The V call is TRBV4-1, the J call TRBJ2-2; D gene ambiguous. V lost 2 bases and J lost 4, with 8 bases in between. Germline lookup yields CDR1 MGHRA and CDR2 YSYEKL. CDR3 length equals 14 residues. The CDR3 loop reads CASSQIRATGELFF. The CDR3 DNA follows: TGCGCCAGCAGCCAAATCCGGGCCACCGGGGAGCTGTTTTTT.

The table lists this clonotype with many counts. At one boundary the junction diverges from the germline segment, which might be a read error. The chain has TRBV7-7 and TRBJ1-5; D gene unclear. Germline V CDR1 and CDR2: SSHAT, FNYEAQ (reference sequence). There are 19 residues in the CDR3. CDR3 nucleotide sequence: TGTGCTAGCAGCGCGTCCTCGGGGATATCTGGATGGGGCAATCAGCCCCAGCATTTT. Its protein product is CASSASSGISGWGNQPQHF.

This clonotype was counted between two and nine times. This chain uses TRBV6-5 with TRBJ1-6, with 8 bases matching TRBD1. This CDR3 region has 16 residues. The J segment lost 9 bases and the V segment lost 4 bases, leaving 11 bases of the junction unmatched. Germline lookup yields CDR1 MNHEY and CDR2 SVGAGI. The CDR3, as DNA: TGTGCCAGCAGTTTTTCGGACAGGGTCGGTCTTTCACCCCTCCACTTT. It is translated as CASSFSDRVGLSPLHF.

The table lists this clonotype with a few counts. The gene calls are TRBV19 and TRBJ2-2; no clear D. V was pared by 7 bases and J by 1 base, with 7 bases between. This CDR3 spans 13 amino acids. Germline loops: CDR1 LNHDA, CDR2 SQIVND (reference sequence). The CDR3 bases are TGTGCCAGTACGGGCCAGAACACCGGGGAGCTGTTTTTT. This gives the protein CASTGQNTGELFF.

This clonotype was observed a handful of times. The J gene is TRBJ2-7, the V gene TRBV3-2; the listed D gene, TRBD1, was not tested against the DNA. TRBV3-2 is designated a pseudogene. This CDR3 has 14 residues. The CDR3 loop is CASSQRDRIYEQYV. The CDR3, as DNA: TGTGCCAGCAGCCAAAGGGACAGAATCTACGAGCAGTACGTC.

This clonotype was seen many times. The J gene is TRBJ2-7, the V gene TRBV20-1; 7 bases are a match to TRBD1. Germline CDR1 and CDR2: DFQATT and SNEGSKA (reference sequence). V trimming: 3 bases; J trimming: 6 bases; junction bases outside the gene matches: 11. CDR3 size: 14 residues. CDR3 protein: CSARSDRVESEQYV. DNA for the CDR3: TGCAGTGCTAGGAGCGACAGGGTCGAGAGCGAGCAGTACGTC.

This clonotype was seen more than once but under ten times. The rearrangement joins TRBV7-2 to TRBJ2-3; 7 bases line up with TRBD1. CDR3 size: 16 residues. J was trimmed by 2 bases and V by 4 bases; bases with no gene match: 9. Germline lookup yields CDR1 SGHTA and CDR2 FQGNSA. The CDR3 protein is CASSYWGQRITDTQYF. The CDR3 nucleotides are TGTGCCAGCAGCTACTGGGGACAGAGAATCACAGATACGCAGTATTTT. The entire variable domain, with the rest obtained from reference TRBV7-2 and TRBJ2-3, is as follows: GAGVSQSPSNKVTEKGKDVELRCDPISGHTALYWYRQSLGQGLEFLIYFQGNSAPDKSGLPSDRFSAERTGGSVSTLTIQRTQQEDSAVYLCASSYWGQRITDTQYFGPGTRLTVL.

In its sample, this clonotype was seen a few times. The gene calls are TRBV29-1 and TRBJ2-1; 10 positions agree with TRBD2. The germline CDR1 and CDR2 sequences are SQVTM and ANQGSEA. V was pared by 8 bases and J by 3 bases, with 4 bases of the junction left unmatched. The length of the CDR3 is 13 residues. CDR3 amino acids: CSPGLANYNEQFF. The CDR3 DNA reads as TGCAGCCCGGGACTAGCGAACTACAATGAGCAGTTCTTC.

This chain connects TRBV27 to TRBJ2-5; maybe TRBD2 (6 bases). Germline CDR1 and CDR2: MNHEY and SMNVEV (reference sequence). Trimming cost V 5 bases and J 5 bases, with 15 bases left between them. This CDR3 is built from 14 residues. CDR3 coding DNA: TGTGCCAGCAGTCACCGGGACTTGTTGGAGACCCAGTACTTC. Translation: CASSHRDLLETQYF.

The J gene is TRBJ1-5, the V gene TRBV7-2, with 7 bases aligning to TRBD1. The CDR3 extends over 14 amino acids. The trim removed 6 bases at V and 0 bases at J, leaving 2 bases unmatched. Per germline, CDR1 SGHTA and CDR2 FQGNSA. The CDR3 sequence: CASRWTGSNQPQHF. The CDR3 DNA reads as TGTGCCAGCAGGTGGACAGGTAGCAATCAGCCCCAGCATTTT.

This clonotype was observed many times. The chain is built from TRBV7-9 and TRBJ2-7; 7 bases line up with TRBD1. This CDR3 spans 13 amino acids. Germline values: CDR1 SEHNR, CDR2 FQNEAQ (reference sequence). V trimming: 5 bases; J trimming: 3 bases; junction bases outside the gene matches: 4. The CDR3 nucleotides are TGTGCCAGCAGCGGACAGGTTTTCTACGAGCAGTACTTC. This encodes CASSGQVFYEQYF.

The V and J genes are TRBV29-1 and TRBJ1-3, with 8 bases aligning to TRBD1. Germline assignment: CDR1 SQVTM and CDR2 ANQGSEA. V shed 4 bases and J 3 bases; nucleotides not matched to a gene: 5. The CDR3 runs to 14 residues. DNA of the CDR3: TGCAGCGTTGCCCCAGGGGGCCGTGGAAACACCATATATTTT. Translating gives CSVAPGGRGNTIYF.

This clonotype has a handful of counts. CDR3 sequence reads: CASSQGGVHTGELFF. The CDR3 DNA is TGTGCCAGCAGCCAAGGAGGGGTTCACACCGGGGAGCTGTTTTTT. The chain joins TRBV3-1 to TRBJ2-2, with D perhaps TRBD1 or TRBD2 (5 bases each). Germline V lookup: CDR1 LGHDT, CDR2 YNNKEL (reference sequence). Trimming removed 1 base at V and 3 bases at J, with 9 bases between. CDR3 length: 15 amino acids.

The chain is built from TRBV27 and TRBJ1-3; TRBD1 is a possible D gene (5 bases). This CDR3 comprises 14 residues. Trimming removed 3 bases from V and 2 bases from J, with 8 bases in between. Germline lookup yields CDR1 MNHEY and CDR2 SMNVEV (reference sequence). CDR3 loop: CASSLQGTGNTIYF. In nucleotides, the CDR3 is TGTGCCAGCAGTTTGCAGGGAACTGGAAACACCATATATTTT.

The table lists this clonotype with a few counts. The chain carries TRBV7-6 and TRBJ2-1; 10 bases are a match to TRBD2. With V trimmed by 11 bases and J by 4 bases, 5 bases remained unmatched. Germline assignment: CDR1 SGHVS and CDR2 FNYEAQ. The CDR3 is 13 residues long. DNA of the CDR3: TGTGCCTCAGCGGGGGGGGAGTACAATGAGCAGTTCTTC. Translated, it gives CASAGGEYNEQFF.